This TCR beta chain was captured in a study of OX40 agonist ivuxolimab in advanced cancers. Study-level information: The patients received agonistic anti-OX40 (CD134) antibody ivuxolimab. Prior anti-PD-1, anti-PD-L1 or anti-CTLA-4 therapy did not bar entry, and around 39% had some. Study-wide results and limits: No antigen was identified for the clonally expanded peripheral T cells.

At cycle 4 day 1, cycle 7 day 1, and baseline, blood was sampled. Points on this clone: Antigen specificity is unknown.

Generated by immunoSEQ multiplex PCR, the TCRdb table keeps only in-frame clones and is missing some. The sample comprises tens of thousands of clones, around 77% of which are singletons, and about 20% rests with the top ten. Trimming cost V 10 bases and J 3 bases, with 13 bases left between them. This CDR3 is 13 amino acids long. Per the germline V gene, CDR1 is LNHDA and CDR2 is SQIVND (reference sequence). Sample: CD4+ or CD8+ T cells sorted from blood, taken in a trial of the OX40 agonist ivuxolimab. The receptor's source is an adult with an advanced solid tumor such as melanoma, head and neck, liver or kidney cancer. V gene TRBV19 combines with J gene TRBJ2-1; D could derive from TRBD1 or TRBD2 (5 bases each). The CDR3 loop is CATTGRNYNEQFF. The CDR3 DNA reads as TGTGCCACCACGGGACGAAACTACAATGAGCAGTTCTTC.